The subject of this entry is one T cell receptor beta chain. The data belong to a study of shared clonotypes between healthy human individuals. Study background: Every donor yielded three CD4 naive, three CD4 memory, two CD8 naive and one CD8 memory plate.

Deletions cut 1 base from V and 4 bases from J, with 5 bases between. The CDR3 covers 11 residues. The V gene's germline CDR1 is DFQATT and CDR2 SNEGSKA (reference sequence). CD45RO-negative CD8 cells positively selected for CCR7 made up the naive population, which excluded terminally differentiated effector memory CD45RA+ cells. The table came from immunoSEQ multiplex PCR; TCRdb's copy has only in-frame clones and leaves some out. The sample includes around 620,000 clones, around 95% of them seen just once. The V and J genes are TRBV20-1 and TRBJ2-7; no clear D gene. The sequenced sample consisted of naive CD8+ T cells sorted from blood. The source is a young woman in good health. The CDR3 bases are TGCAGTGCTAGAGGGGTTTACGAGCAGTACTTC. Its protein is CSARGVYEQYF.